What follows are 9 T cell receptor beta chains derived from one specimen sequenced in a study of TIL therapy for anti-PD-1-resistant metastatic lung cancer. Time point specified: pre-treatment sample, taken before nivolumab and TIL therapy. Sequencing used immunoSEQ v3. Assay used: immunoSEQ multiplex PCR; TCRdb lists only in-frame clones, some missing. Of roughly 60,000 clones detected, roughly 80% appear once; the ten largest clones hold roughly 2%. The sequencing here drew on blood, taken at baseline. All receptors derive from a person between 25 and 80 years old with non-small cell lung cancer.

This clone turned up a few times. The chain employs TRBV28 and TRBJ1-2, with 7 positions matching TRBD1. Germline assignment: CDR1 MDHEN and CDR2 SYDVKM. V shed 6 bases and J 4 bases; nucleotides not matched to a gene: 2. The CDR3 totals 12 residues. Here the CDR3 reads CASSDRAYGYTF. The CDR3, as DNA: TGTGCCAGCAGCGACAGGGCCTATGGCTACACCTTC.

V and J are TRBV5-6 and TRBJ2-7; TRBD2 agrees at 11 bases. The CDR3 runs 16 residues. Germline V CDR1 and CDR2: SGHDT, YYEEEE. Trimming at V came to 0 bases and at J to 3 bases, leaving 5 bases not matched to a gene. The CDR3 region is CASSLGIAGGNYEQYF. CDR3 in DNA: TGTGCCAGCAGCTTGGGCATAGCGGGGGGGAACTACGAGCAGTACTTC.

The chain uses TRBV2 and TRBJ2-2; D is unresolved. V lost 3 bases, J lost 1 base, and 9 bases lay in between. The CDR3 has 15 amino acids. From germline, CDR1 is SNHLY and CDR2 FYNNEI. The CDR3 sequence is CASSDYGVNTGELFF. CDR3 nucleotides: TGTGCCAGCAGTGACTACGGAGTGAACACCGGGGAGCTGTTTTTT.

The chain uses TRBV2 and TRBJ1-6; TRBD1 matches at 7 bases. V gave up 3 bases and J gave up 13 bases; unmatched junction bases: 15. Germline V gene sequence: CDR1 SNHLY, CDR2 FYNNEI. This CDR3 spans 16 amino acids. The CDR3 loop is CASSEGEQGIGAPLHF. Here the CDR3 DNA reads TGTGCCAGCAGTGAGGGAGAACAGGGGATTGGGGCTCCCCTCCACTTT.

The rearrangement links TRBV20-1 to TRBJ2-5; D gene uncertain. CDR3 length equals 10 residues. Trimming took 6 bases from V and 0 from J, leaving 2 bases between them. Germline V lookup: CDR1 DFQATT, CDR2 SNEGSKA (reference sequence). As DNA, the CDR3 is TGCAGTGCCTACCAAGAGACCCAGTACTTC. Its translation: CSAYQETQYF.

V usage is TRBV5-1 and J usage is TRBJ2-7; the match to TRBD2 covers 7 bases. CDR1 and CDR2 (germline): SGHRS, YFSETQ. The CDR3 length is 13 residues. The junction had 3 bases not matched to a gene; V was cut back by 3 bases and J by 3 bases. CDR3 DNA: TGCGCCAGCAGCTCGGGACTAAACTACGAGCAGTACTTC. This sequence encodes CASSSGLNYEQYF.

The chain joins TRBV2 to TRBJ2-5; 10 bases fit TRBD1. V shed 7 bases and J 2 bases; nucleotides not matched to a gene: 4. Looked up from germline, CDR1 is SNHLY and CDR2 is FYNNEI. This CDR3 is 14 amino acids long. The DNA of the CDR3 is TGTGCCAGCACCCTGGACAGGGGGCAAGAGACCCAGTACTTC. Protein: CASTLDRGQETQYF.

This chain uses TRBV28 with TRBJ2-7; weak D call: TRBD1 (6 bases). The CDR3 length is 17 residues. The V end lost 6 bases, the J end lost 2 bases, and 23 bases lay between the germline ends. CDR1 is MDHEN and CDR2 is SYDVKM in the germline V gene. This chain's CDR3 is CASRRGSSGVMAYEQYF. DNA of the CDR3: TGTGCCAGCAGGCGCGGGTCTTCAGGGGTTATGGCCTACGAGCAGTACTTC.

The chain couples TRBV6-6 to TRBJ2-3, with 10 nucleotides matching TRBD2. In germline, CDR1 is MNHNY, CDR2 SVGAGI (reference sequence). Germline trimming cut 6 bases from V and 2 bases from J; bases unmatched to any gene: 8. The CDR3 contains 16 residues. This CDR3 reads CASSIGLAVITDTQYF. CDR3 in DNA: TGTGCCAGCAGCATCGGACTAGCGGTGATCACAGATACGCAGTATTTT.